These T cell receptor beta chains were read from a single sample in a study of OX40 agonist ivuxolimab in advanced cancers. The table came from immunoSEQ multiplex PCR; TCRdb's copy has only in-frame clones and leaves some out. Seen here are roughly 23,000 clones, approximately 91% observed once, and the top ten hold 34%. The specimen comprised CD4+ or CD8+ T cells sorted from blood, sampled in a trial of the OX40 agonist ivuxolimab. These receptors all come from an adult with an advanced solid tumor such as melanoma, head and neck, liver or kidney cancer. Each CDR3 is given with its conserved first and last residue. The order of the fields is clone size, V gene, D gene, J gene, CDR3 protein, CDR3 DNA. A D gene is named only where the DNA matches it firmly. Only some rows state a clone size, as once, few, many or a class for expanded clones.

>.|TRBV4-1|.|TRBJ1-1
CASSQDGGPRNTEAFF
TGCGCCAGCAGCCAAGATGGCGGGCCGAGGAACACTGAAGCTTTCTTT
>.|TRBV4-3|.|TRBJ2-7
CASSQDRQGHEQYF
TGCGCCAGCAGCCAAGATAGGCAGGGCCACGAGCAGTACTTC
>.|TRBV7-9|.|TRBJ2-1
CASSLVSRYNEQFF
TGTGCCAGCAGCTTAGTGTCCCGGTACAATGAGCAGTTCTTC
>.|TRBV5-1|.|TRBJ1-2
CASSEGNYGYTF
TGCGCCAGCAGCGAGGGTAACTATGGCTACACCTTC
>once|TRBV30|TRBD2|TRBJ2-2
CAWSVLGLAANTGELFF
TGTGCCTGGAGTGTACTTGGACTAGCGGCGAACACCGGGGAGCTGTTTTTT
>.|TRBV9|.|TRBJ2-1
CASSVEAGAWNEQFF
TGTGCCAGCAGCGTAGAGGCAGGCGCATGGAATGAGCAGTTCTTC
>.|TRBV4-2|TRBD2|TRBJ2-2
CASSGGLAGGRTGELFF
TGTGCCAGCAGCGGGGGACTAGCGGGAGGGCGAACCGGGGAGCTGTTTTTT
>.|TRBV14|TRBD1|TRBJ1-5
CASSDPGQGAGGNQPQHF
TGTGCCAGCAGCGACCCGGGACAGGGGGCTGGGGGCAATCAGCCCCAGCATTTT
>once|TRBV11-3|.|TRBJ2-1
CASSLPGWNEQFF
TGTGCCAGCAGCTTACCTGGCTGGAATGAGCAGTTCTTC
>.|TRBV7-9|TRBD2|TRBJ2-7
CASSSTRLAGDFYEQYF
TGTGCCAGCAGCTCGACTAGACTAGCGGGAGACTTCTACGAGCAGTACTTC
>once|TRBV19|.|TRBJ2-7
CASSIADPGYEQYF
TGTGCCAGTAGTATAGCTGACCCCGGCTACGAGCAGTACTTC
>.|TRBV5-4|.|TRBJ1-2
CASSFLVIGAHPGYTF
TGTGCCAGCAGCTTTTTGGTAATCGGGGCCCATCCTGGCTACACCTTC
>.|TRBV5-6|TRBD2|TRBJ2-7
CASSFVLAGNYEQYF
TGTGCCAGCAGCTTCGTACTAGCGGGAAACTACGAGCAGTACTTC
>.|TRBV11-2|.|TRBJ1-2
CASSLRWQVLYGYTF
TGTGCCAGCAGCTTACGATGGCAGGTCCTCTATGGCTACACCTTC
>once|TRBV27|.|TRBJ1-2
CASSFRRGGIDYGYTF
TGTGCCAGCAGTTTCCGGCGCGGGGGGATTGACTATGGCTACACCTTC
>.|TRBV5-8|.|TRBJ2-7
CASSLLGGAYSYEQYF
TGTGCCAGCAGCTTGTTGGGGGGGGCATATTCCTACGAGCAGTACTTC
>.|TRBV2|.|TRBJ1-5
CASNSDSRVDQPQHF
TGTGCCAGCAACTCTGACAGTCGAGTCGATCAGCCCCAGCATTTT
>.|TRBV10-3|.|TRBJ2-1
CAISGGHPYNEQFF
TGTGCCATCAGTGGGGGACACCCATACAATGAGCAGTTCTTC
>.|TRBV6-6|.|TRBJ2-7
CASSLEGGGGYEQYF
TGTGCCAGCAGCTTAGAAGGGGGGGGAGGCTACGAGCAGTACTTC
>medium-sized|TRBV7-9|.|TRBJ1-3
CASSSWDPHRGNTIYF
TGTGCCAGCAGCTCGTGGGACCCCCATAGAGGAAACACCATATATTTT
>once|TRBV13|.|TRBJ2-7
CASSFGMGATYEQYF
TGTGCCAGCAGCTTCGGTATGGGGGCGACCTACGAGCAGTACTTC
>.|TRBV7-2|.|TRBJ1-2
CASSHTPTPYGYTF
TGTGCCAGCAGCCATACCCCGACACCCTATGGCTACACCTTC
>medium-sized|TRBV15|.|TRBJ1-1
CATSRDNPGQWDTEAFF
TGTGCCACCAGCAGAGATAATCCGGGTCAGTGGGACACTGAAGCTTTCTTT
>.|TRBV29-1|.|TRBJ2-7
CSVEDLVEWPSRGEQYF
TGCAGCGTTGAAGATCTGGTGGAATGGCCTTCTCGGGGCGAGCAGTACTTC
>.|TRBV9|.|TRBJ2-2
CASSQEGRRNTGELFF
TGTGCCAGCAGCCAGGAGGGCCGGAGGAACACCGGGGAGCTGTTTTTT
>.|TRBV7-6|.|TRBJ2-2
CASSLGIVGAGELFF
TGTGCCAGCAGCTTGGGTATAGTTGGGGCCGGGGAGCTGTTTTTT
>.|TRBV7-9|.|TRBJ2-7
CASSLDSLTGYF
TGTGCCAGCAGCTTAGACTCTCTCACAGGGTACTTC
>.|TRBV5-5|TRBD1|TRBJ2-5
CASSLTGAYQETQYF
TGTGCCAGCAGCTTAACAGGGGCCTACCAAGAGACCCAGTACTTC
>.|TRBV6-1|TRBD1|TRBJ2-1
CASSVGQGFMVLGLDEQFF
TGTGCCAGCAGTGTCGGACAGGGTTTTATGGTTTTGGGCCTGGATGAGCAGTTCTTC
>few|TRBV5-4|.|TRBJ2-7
CASSFGVYEQYF
TGTGCCAGCAGCTTCGGGGTTTACGAGCAGTACTTC
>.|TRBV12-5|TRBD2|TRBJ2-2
CASGLGLAANTGELFF
TGTGCTAGTGGTTTGGGACTAGCGGCGAACACCGGGGAGCTGTTTTTT
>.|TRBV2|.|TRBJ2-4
CASTEDRDLAKNIQYF
TGTGCCAGCACCGAGGACAGAGATCTAGCCAAAAACATTCAGTACTTC
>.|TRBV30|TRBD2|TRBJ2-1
CAWSVRGGRLSYNEQFF
TGTGCCTGGAGTGTACGGGGCGGGAGACTCTCCTACAATGAGCAGTTCTTC
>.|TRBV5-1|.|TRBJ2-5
CASSSQVRETQYF
TGCGCCAGCAGCTCACAGGTTCGGGAGACCCAGTACTTC
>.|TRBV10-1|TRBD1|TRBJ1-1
CASSESGFAGGVSEAFF
TGCGCCAGCAGTGAGTCGGGATTTGCAGGGGGCGTCTCTGAAGCTTTCTTT
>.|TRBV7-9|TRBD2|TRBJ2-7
CASSSSGRAYEQYF
TGTGCCAGCAGCTCAAGCGGGAGGGCCTACGAGCAGTACTTC
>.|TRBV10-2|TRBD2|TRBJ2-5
CASTPTSPSETQYF
TGCGCCAGCACTCCGACTAGCCCCTCTGAGACCCAGTACTTC
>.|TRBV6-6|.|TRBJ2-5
CASSYDQGYRPETQYF
TGTGCCAGCAGTTACGATCAGGGCTATCGCCCGGAGACCCAGTACTTC
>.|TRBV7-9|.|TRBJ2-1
CASSGWVEQFF
TGTGCCAGCAGTGGGTGGGTTGAGCAGTTCTTC
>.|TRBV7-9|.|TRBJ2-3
CASSERIGGGDTQYF
TGTGCCAGCAGCGAAAGAATAGGGGGGGGAGATACGCAGTATTTT
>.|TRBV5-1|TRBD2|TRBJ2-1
CASSLEASGSYNEQFF
TGCGCCAGCAGCTTGGAGGCTAGCGGTTCTTACAATGAGCAGTTCTTC
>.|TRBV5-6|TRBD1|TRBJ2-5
CASSSRDRGYQETQYF
TGTGCCAGCAGCTCCAGGGACAGGGGGTACCAAGAGACCCAGTACTTC